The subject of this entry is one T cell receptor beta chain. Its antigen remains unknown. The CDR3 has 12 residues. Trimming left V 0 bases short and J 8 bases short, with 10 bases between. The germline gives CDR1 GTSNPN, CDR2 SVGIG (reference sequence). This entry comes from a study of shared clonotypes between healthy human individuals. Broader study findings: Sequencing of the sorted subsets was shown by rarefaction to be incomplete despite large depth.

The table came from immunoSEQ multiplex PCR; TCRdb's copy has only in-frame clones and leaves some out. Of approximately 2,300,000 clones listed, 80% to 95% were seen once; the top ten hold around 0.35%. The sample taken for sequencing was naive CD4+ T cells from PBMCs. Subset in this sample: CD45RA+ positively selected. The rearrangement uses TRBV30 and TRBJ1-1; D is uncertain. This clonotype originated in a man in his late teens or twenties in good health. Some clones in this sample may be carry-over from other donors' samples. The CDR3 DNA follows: TGTGCCTGGAGTGTAAAGGGAAGCGAAGCTTTCTTT. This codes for CAWSVKGSEAFF. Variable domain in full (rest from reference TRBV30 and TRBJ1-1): SQTIHQWPATLVQPVGSPLSLECTVEGTSNPNLYWYRQAAGRGLQLLFYSVGIGQISSEVPQNLSASRPQDRQFILSSKKLLLSDSGFYLCAWSVKGSEAFFGQGTRLTVV.